What follows are 8 T cell receptor beta chains derived from one specimen sequenced in a study of identifying expanded T cells in peripheral blood. Here immunoSEQ multiplex PCR was the method, and the copy in TCRdb shows in-frame clones only, minus some. The profile covers over 70,000 clones, with about 88% appearing a single time and under 20% taken by the ten largest. The source material was blood. These receptors were taken from a person aged 18 to 70 in good health.

This chain links TRBV5-4 with TRBJ1-1; 11 positions agree with TRBD1. V was clipped by 4 bases and J by 1 base; unmatched bases: 6. Germline V gene sequence: CDR1 SGHNT, CDR2 YYREEE (reference sequence). The CDR3 is made up of 16 amino acids. The CDR3 sequence: CASSKGQGDANTEAFF. The CDR3 DNA reads as TGTGCCAGCAGCAAGGGACAGGGGGACGCGAACACTGAAGCTTTCTTT.

The chain recombines TRBV5-1 with TRBJ1-1, with 7 bases fitting TRBD1. This CDR3 has 15 residues. CDR1 is SGHRS, CDR2 YFSETQ, per germline. V shed 4 bases, J shed 5 bases, and the junction held 11 bases outside the gene matches. CDR3 residues: CASSEGTVLRTEAFF. CDR3 DNA sequence: TGCGCCAGCAGCGAGGGGACAGTGTTAAGGACTGAAGCTTTCTTT. The full variable domain, completed using reference TRBV5-1 and TRBJ1-1, is KAGVTQTPRYLIKTRGQQVTLSCSPISGHRSVSWYQQTPGQGLQFLFEYFSETQRNKGNFPGRFSGRQFSNSRSEMNVSTLELGDSALYLCASSEGTVLRTEAFFGQGTRLTVV.

This clone was seen only once. This chain connects TRBV6-5 to TRBJ1-1; a weak D match, TRBD1 (5 bases). Looked up from germline, CDR1 is MNHEY and CDR2 is SVGAGI. The CDR3 sequence is 16 residues long. V was cut by 2 bases and J by 0 bases, with 13 bases left in between. The CDR3 nucleotides are TGTGCCAGCAGTTACGGAATGGGACCACTGAACACTGAAGCTTTCTTT. Its protein product is CASSYGMGPLNTEAFF.

This chain links TRBV6-6 with TRBJ1-2; 7 bases fit TRBD1. The J segment lost 6 bases and the V segment lost 6 bases, leaving 1 base of the junction unmatched. This CDR3 is 11 amino acids long. Germline CDR1 is MNHNY and CDR2 is SVGAGI (reference sequence). CDR3 coding DNA: TGTGCCAGCAGCGGGACAGATGGCTACACCTTC. It yields the protein CASSGTDGYTF.

The chain combines TRBV21-1 with TRBJ1-1. TRBV21-1 is deemed a pseudogene. The CDR3 is 15 amino acids. This chain's CDR3 is CASSKTRLMNTEAFF. CDR3 DNA sequence: TGTGCCAGCAGCAAAACCCGGCTCATGAACACTGAAGCTTTCTTT.

The gene calls are TRBV29-1 and TRBJ2-7, with D unclear. Germline CDR1 and CDR2: SQVTM and ANQGSEA. The CDR3 sequence is 11 residues long. V lost 7 bases and J lost 0, with 7 bases in between. CDR3 nucleotide sequence: TGCAGCGCCCATGACTCCTACGAGCAGTACTTC. This sequence encodes CSAHDSYEQYF.

This chain links TRBV4-2 with TRBJ2-7, with a possible D match to TRBD2 (5 bases). CDR3 length: 18 residues. V was pared by 0 bases and J by 4 bases, with 22 bases between. Per germline, CDR1 LGHNA and CDR2 YNFKEQ. CDR3 sequence reads: CASSQEEDQLMSLYEQYF. CDR3 coding DNA: TGTGCCAGCAGCCAAGAGGAGGACCAACTGATGAGTTTGTACGAGCAGTACTTC.

The V and J genes are TRBV29-1 and TRBJ2-3; D is undetermined. Germline lookup yields CDR1 SQVTM and CDR2 ANQGSEA. Trimming shortened V by 1 base and J by 0 bases, and 8 bases separated the two germline ends. The CDR3 spans 14 residues. CDR3 loop: CSVEGGYSTDTQYF. In DNA form, the CDR3 reads TGCAGCGTTGAAGGTGGTTATAGCACAGATACGCAGTATTTT.